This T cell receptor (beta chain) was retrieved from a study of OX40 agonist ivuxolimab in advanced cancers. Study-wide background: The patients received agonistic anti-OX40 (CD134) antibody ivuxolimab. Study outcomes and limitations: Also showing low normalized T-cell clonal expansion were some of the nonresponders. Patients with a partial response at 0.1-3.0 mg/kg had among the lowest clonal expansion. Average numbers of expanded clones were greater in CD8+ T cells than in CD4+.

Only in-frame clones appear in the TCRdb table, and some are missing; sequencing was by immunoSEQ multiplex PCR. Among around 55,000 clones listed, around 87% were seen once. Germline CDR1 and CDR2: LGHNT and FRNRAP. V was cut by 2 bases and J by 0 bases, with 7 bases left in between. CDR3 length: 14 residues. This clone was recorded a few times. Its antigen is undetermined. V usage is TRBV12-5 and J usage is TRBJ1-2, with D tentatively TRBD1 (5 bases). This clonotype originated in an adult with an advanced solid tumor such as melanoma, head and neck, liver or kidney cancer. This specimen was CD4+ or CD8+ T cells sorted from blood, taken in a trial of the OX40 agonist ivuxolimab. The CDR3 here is CASGLSGTNYGYTF. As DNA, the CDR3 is TGTGCTAGTGGTTTGTCAGGGACTAACTATGGCTACACCTTC.